The next 8 T cell receptor beta chains were all read from a single sample in a study of T-cell reconstitution after alpha-beta-depleted transplantation in children. For TCRbeta, the library was prepared with unique molecular identifiers. A single record per CDR3 protein comes from TCRdb applying MiXCR to the PCR reads. The repertoire holds under 250,000 distinct CDR3 sequences, roughly a quarter seen once, with roughly 5% in the top ten. Sample: PBMCs, mostly from graft donor cells, taken 360 days after TCRalphabeta/CD19-depleted stem cell transplant. The receptor source for this set is a female patient aged 2 to 10 who had a stem cell transplant for congenital amegakaryocytic thrombocytopenia, so the T cells may come from the graft donor.

Ten or more counts support this clonotype. The chain links TRBV5-1 to TRBJ2-2; D uncertain. The CDR3 runs to 16 residues. Germline CDR1 and CDR2: SGHRS and YFSETQ. Trimming removed 4 bases at V and 4 bases at J, with 17 bases between. CDR3: CASSVTVRQGTGELFF. The CDR3 DNA is TGCGCCAGCAGCGTTACAGTGAGACAAGGCACCGGGGAGCTGTTTTTT.

This sequence joins TRBV7-3 and TRBJ2-1, with a weak D call TRBD2 (6 bases). CDR1 is SGHTA and CDR2 is FQGTGA in the germline V gene. The germline V and J ends were trimmed by 1 base and 3 bases, with 10 bases remaining between them. This CDR3 has 15 amino acids. The CDR3: CASSLKLADYNEQFF. The CDR3 region has the DNA TGTGCCAGCAGCTTAAAACTAGCAGACTACAATGAGCAGTTCTTC.

The genes are TRBV27 and TRBJ2-2; 8 nucleotides agree with TRBD1. The CDR3 runs to 16 residues. V shed 3 bases and J 2 bases; nucleotides not matched to a gene: 5. Germline V gives CDR1 MNHEY, CDR2 SMNVEV (reference sequence). The CDR3 sequence: CASSFRTGFNTGELFF. CDR3 sequence (DNA): TGTGCCAGCAGTTTTAGGACAGGGTTTAACACCGGGGAGCTGTTTTTT.

This sequence joins TRBV12-3 or TRBV12-4 and TRBJ1-4; D gene uncertain. The CDR3 runs to 14 residues. V shed 6 bases and J shed 4 bases, with 12 bases lying between them. The DNA of the CDR3 is TGTGCCAGCAGGCAGACGGGTATTAATGAAAAACTGTTTTTT. This encodes CASRQTGINEKLFF.

Only a few counts were recorded for this clonotype. The chain is built from TRBV15 and TRBJ2-7, with D possibly being TRBD1 (5 bases). This CDR3 region has 15 residues. V was cut by 1 base and J by 2 bases, with 12 bases left in between. The germline CDR1 and CDR2 sequences are LNHNV and YYDKDF (reference sequence). CDR3 sequence: CATSRADSRPYEQYF. In DNA form, the CDR3 reads TGTGCCACCAGCAGAGCCGACAGCCGGCCCTACGAGCAGTACTTC.

There are many counts of this clonotype. In nucleotides, the CDR3 is TGTGCCAGCAGCCTAGGGACAGGCTACGAGCAGTACTTC. Its protein is CASSLGTGYEQYF. This chain links TRBV11-1 with TRBJ2-7; 8 bases are shared with TRBD1. The germline V gene encodes CDR1 SGHAT and CDR2 FQDESV (reference sequence). The junction had 3 bases not matched to a gene; V was cut back by 5 bases and J by 3 bases. The CDR3 covers 13 residues.

This clonotype was recorded many times. V is TRBV25-1 and J is TRBJ1-6; the D gene is possibly TRBD1 (6 bases). Per the germline V gene, CDR1 is MGHDK and CDR2 is SYGVNS. Trimming left V 4 bases short and J 0 bases short, with 13 bases between. The CDR3 covers 17 residues. The CDR3 DNA sequence: TGTGCCAGCAGTGGAGGGACAAGGAGCTCCTATAATTCACCCCTCCACTTT. It is translated as CASSGGTRSSYNSPLHF.

The V and J genes are TRBV3-2 and TRBJ2-5; the D call TRBD1 from the table was never checked on the DNA. TRBV3-2 is a pseudogene locus. The CDR3 totals 15 residues. This CDR3 is CASTNRDKYQETQYF. For the CDR3, the DNA is TGTGCCAGCACCAACCGGGACAAGTACCAAGAGACCCAGTACTTC.